The following is a T cell receptor beta chain sequence with its context. The data originate from a study of blood T cell repertoires in COVID-19. As processed by the authors: Nucleated cell number was recorded as an estimate derived from reference gene primer amplification. The data were produced by immunoSEQ multiplex PCR, yet TCRdb's version contains in-frame clones alone and is incomplete. V, J and clone size were drawn from that table, and D and trimming were deduced from the DNA. Of approximately 190,000 clones in the sample, 88% were seen once. V was clipped by 0 bases and J by 6 bases; unmatched bases: 5. The CDR3 consists of 15 residues. Germline CDR1 is SGHRS and CDR2 is YFSETQ.

This receptor was taken from a woman aged 40-49 years who had recovered from COVID-19. The V call is TRBV5-1, the J call TRBJ2-2; 7 nucleotides agree with TRBD2. Sequencing was done on a sample of peripheral blood. The CDR3 sequence: CASSLGEGLPGELFF. The CDR3, as DNA: TGCGCCAGCAGCTTGGGGGAGGGCCTCCCCGGGGAGCTGTTTTTT.